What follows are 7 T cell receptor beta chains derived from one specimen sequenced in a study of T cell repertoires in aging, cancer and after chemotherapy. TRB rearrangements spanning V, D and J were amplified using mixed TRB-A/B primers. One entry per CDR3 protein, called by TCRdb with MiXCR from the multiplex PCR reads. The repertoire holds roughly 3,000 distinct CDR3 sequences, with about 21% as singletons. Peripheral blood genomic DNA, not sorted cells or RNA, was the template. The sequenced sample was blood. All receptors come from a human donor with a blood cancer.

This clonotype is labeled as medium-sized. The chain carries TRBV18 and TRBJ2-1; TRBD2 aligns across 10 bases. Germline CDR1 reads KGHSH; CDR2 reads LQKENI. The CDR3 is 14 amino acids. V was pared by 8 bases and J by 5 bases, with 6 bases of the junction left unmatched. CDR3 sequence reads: CASQTSGANNEQFF. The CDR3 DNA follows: TGTGCCAGCCAAACTAGCGGGGCCAACAATGAGCAGTTCTTC. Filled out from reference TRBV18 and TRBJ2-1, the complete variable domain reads NAGVMQNPRHLVRRRGQEARLRCSPMKGHSHVYWYRQLPEEGLKFMVYLQKENIIDESGMPKERFSAEFPKEGPSILRIQQVVRGDSAAYFCASQTSGANNEQFFGPGTRLTVL.

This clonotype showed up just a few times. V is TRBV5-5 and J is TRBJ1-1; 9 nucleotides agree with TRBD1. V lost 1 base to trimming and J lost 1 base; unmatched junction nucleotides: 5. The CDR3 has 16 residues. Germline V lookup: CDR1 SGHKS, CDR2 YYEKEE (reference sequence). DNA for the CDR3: TGTGCCAGCAGCTTGTCACAGGGGGCAAGGAACACTGAAGCTTTCTTT. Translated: CASSLSQGARNTEAFF.

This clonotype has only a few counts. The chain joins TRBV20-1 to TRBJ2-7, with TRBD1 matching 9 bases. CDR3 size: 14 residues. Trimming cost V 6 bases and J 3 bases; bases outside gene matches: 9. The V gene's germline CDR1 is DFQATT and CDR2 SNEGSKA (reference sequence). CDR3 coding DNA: TGCAGTGCATCACCCGGGACAGGGAACTACGAGCAGTACTTC. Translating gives CSASPGTGNYEQYF.

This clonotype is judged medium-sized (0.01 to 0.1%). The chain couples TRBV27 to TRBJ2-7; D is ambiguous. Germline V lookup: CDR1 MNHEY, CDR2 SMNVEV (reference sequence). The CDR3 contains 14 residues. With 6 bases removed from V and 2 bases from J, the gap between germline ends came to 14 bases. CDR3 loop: CASRMRRPPYEQYF. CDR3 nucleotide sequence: TGTGCCAGCAGGATGAGGCGTCCCCCCTACGAGCAGTACTTC.

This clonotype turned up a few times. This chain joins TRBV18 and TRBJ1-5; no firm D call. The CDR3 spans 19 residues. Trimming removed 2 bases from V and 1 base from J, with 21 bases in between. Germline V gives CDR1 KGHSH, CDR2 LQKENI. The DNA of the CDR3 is TGTGCCAGCTCACCAACCGTAGGGAGGCCCGGAGGCAGCAATCAGCCCCAGCATTTT. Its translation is CASSPTVGRPGGSNQPQHF.

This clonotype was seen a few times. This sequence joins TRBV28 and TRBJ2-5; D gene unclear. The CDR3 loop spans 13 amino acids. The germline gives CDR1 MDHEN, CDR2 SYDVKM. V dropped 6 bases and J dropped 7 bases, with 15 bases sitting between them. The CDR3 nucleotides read TGTGCCAGCAGCCCAACTACGCGCGGGACCCAGTACTTC. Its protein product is CASSPTTRGTQYF.

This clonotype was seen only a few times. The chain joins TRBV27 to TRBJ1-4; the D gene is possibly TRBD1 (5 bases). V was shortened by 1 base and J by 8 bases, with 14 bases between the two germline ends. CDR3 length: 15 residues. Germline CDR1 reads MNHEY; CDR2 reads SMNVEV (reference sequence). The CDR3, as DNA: TGTGCCAGCAGTTTATGGTCCAGGGTGGGAGAAAAACTGTTTTTT. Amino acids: CASSLWSRVGEKLFF.